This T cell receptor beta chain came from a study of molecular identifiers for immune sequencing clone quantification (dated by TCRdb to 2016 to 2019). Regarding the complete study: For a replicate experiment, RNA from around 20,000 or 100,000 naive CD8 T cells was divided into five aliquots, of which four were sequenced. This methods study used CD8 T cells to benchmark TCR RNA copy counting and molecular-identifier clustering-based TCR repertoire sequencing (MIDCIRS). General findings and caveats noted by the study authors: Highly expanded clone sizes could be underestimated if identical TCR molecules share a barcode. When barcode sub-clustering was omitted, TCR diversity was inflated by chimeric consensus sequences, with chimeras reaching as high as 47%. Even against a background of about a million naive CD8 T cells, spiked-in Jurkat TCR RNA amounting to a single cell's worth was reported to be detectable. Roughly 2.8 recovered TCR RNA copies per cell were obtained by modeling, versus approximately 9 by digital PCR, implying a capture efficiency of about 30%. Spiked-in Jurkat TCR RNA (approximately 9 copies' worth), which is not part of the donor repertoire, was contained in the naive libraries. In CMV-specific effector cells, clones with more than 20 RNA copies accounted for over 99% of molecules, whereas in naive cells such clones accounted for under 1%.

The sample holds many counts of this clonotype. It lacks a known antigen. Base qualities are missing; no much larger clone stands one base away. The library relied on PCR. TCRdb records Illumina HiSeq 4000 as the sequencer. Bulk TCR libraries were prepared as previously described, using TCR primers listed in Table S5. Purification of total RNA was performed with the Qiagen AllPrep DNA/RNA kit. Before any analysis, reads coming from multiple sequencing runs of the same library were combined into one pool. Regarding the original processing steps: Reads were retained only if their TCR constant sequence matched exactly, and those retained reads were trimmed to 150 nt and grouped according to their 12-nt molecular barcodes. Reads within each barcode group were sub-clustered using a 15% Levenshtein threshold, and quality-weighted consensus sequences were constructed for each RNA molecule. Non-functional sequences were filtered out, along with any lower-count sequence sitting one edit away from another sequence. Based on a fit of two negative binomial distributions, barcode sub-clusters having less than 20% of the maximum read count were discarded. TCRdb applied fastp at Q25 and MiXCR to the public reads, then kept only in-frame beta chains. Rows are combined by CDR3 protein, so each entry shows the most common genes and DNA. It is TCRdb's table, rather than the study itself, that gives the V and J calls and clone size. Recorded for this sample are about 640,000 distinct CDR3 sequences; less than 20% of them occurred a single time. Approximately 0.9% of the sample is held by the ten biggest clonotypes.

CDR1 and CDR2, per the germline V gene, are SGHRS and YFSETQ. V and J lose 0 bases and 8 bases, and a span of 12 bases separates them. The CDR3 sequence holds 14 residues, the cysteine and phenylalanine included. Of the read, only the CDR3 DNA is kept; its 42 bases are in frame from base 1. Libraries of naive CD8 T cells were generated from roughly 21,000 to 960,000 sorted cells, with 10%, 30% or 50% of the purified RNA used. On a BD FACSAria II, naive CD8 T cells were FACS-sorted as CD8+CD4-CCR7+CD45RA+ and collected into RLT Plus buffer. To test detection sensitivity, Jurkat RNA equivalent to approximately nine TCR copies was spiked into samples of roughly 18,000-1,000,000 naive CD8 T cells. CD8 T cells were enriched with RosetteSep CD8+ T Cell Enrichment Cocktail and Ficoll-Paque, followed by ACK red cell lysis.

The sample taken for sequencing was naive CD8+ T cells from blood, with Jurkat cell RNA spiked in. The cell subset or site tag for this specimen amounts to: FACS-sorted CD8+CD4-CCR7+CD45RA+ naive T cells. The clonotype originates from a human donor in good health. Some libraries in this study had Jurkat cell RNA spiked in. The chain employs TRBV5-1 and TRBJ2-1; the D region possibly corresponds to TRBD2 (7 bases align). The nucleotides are TGCGCCAGCAGCTTGGTGGGGGGGCCTTATGAGCAGTTCTTC. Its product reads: CASSLVGGPYEQFF.